This section outlines one T cell receptor (beta chain) sequence together with its context. Antigen unknown. TCRdb's table, derived via immunoSEQ multiplex PCR, lists solely in-frame clones and lacks some. The sample lists around 64,000 clones; approximately 80% were seen once. This sample was included in a study of OX40 agonist ivuxolimab in advanced cancers. On the study more broadly: Treatment of patients was with ivuxolimab, an agonistic anti-OX40 (CD134) antibody. Patients treated during dose escalation were battling hepatocellular carcinoma, melanoma, renal cell or head and neck cancer. Findings and limits, study-wide: Expanded peripheral T cells had an undetermined antigen specificity.

The CDR3 spans 14 residues. Per germline, CDR1 SGHNT and CDR2 YENEEA. V dropped 3 bases and J dropped 5 bases, with 10 bases sitting between them. This TCR came from an adult with an advanced solid tumor such as melanoma, head and neck, liver or kidney cancer. The genes are TRBV11-3 and TRBJ2-2, with D possibly called TRBD1 or TRBD2 (6 bases each). Sequences were derived from CD4+ or CD8+ T cells sorted from blood, sampled in a trial of the OX40 agonist ivuxolimab. In DNA form, the CDR3 reads TGTGCCAGCAGCTTCCGAGGGGGGACCGGGGAGCTGTTTTTT. Protein product: CASSFRGGTGELFF. Full variable domain (rest looked up from reference TRBV11-3 and TRBJ2-2): EAGVVQSPRYKIIEKKQPVAFWCNPISGHNTLYWYLQNLGQGPELLIRYENEEAVDDSQLPKDRFSAERLKGVDSTLKIQPAELGDSAVYLCASSFRGGTGELFFGEGSRLTVL.